The TCR beta chain described here comes from a study of blood T cell repertoires in COVID-19 (dated by TCRdb to 2020 to 2021). General notes on the study: The collaborator samples originated in the United States, Italy and Spain and spanned the acute and convalescent phases of COVID-19. The material from the prospective study consisted of cDNA or gDNA derived from T cells, B-cell-depleted T cells, or PBMCs. The dataset comprised deeply sampled blood TCRbeta repertoires from subjects exposed to, actively infected with, or recovered from COVID-19. The repertoires were released in a freely available public database intended as a resource for research on the immune response to SARS-CoV-2. Samples came from the ongoing ImmuneRACE study (first 160 participants) plus 1,254 subjects from 6 global collaborators. A de-identified subject ID, COVID-19 status, age in years and sex were almost always included in the sample metadata. Where HLA class I and class II types were available, the types were taken from metadata supplied by the sample provider, not from assay-based typing. Overall results and qualifications from the work: How much clinical and demographic metadata was included differed by source and by participant, and the metadata was provided uncurated.

TCRbeta CDR3 regions were amplified from genomic DNA by means of the immunoSEQ Assay, a bias-controlled multiplex PCR. The study's processing was this. Nucleated cell counts per sample were estimated from amplification of reference gene primers within the assay. Sequence reads were collapsed and filtered to measure the absolute abundance of every unique TCRbeta CDR3 rearrangement. For each sample, productive Simpson clonality was calculated by taking the square root of Simpson's diversity index across productive rearrangements. Imported from immuneACCESS, the table was reduced by TCRdb to in-frame sequences with V and J called. These copies leave out some clones; in studies compared against another copy, an unresolved V gene accounts for under half, and the cause of the remainder is not known. The DNA was the basis for D and trimming; V, J and clone size are from that table. The table for this sample lists roughly 36,000 clones; roughly 85% of them were counted only once. The ten largest clones capture roughly 4% of the sample.

The count of this clone is one. Its antigen is currently not known. Qualities for individual bases were not recorded, and no much larger clone is one base off. Collaborating institutions collected whole blood in K2EDTA tubes following their own protocols. For TCRbeta analysis, collaborator samples were shipped as frozen whole blood, as isolated PBMCs, or as DNA extracted from either sample type. The sequenced sample was peripheral blood. The clonotype originates from a man aged 60 to 69 with acute or convalescent COVID-19.

The CDR3 reads CASSRGTGITGELFF. The nucleotide sequence is TGTGCCAGCAGCCGCGGGACAGGGATCACCGGGGAGCTGTTTTTT. The chain uses TRBV7-2 and TRBJ2-2, with TRBD1 matching 9 junction bases. Looking up the germline V gene yields CDR1 SGHTA and CDR2 FQGNSA. The CDR3 runs 15 residues from the cysteine to the phenylalanine. The sequence is cut down to CDR3 DNA, 45 bases in frame from base 1. V and J are trimmed by 5 bases and 4 bases, and the gene matches miss 5 bases of the junction.